Sequencing of this TCR beta chain was carried out in a study of CD8 T cells in Susac syndrome. Germline V gives CDR1 SGHDN, CDR2 FVKESK. CDR3 length: 14 amino acids. Trimming took 0 bases from V and 7 from J; bases not matched to a gene: 5. Reverse transcription of roughly 0.45 to 1 ug RNA was performed with random hexamers. TCRdb reanalysed the immunoSEQ multiplex PCR reads using MiXCR and keeps one entry per CDR3 protein. The sample consists of some 130,000 distinct CDR3 sequences, more than 85% of them appearing once. The gene calls are TRBV14 and TRBJ1-1, with 7 nucleotides matching TRBD1. The specimen was CD8+ T cells from PBMCs. The TCR originated in a human donor with Susac syndrome. DNA for the CDR3: TGTGCCAGCAGCCAAGAAAAGTACAGGGGTGAAGCTTTCTTT. Translated, it gives CASSQEKYRGEAFF.